This is a list of T cell receptor beta chains from one sample in a study of beta chain features in type 1 diabetes. The table came from immunoSEQ multiplex PCR; TCRdb's copy has only in-frame clones and leaves some out. The sample lists 200,000 to 250,000 clones; about a tenth were seen once. The sequencing sample was made of central memory CD4+ T cells from blood. The receptor source for this set is a man in his late teens or twenties in good health. The CDR3 runs from the conserved cysteine through the conserved F or W. Fields, in order: V gene, D gene, clone size, J gene, CDR3 DNA, CDR3 protein. A D gene is named only where the DNA matches it firmly. Not all rows give a size; the values are once, few, many and, for expanded clones, a class.

V: TRBV30
D: NA
size: NA
J: TRBJ1-1
DNA: TGTGCCTGGACGGCAGGGAGGAACACTGAAGCTTTCTTT
CDR3: CAWTAGRNTEAFF

V: TRBV9
D: NA
size: NA
J: TRBJ2-1
DNA: TGTGCCCGCAGCGCAGCCCTTGGGGGCGGGAGCGTCAATGAGCAGTTCTTC
CDR3: CARSAALGGGSVNEQFF

V: TRBV7-3
D: NA
size: few
J: TRBJ2-6
DNA: TGTGCCAGCAGCCTCAGGGGAGATGGCTCTGGGGCCAACGTCCTGACTTTC
CDR3: CASSLRGDGSGANVLTF

V: TRBV14
D: NA
size: few
J: TRBJ2-1
DNA: TGTGCCAGCAGCCGGGGTAGGGCCTTCAATGAGCAGTTCTTC
CDR3: CASSRGRAFNEQFF

V: TRBV30
D: NA
size: NA
J: TRBJ1-1
DNA: TGTGCCTGTCAGGGAGCTGAAGCTTTCTTT
CDR3: CACQGAEAFF

V: TRBV5-4
D: TRBD1
size: many
J: TRBJ2-5
DNA: TGTGCCAGCCCACTCGGGACAGGGTCTGATCCTCAAGAGACCCAGTACTTC
CDR3: CASPLGTGSDPQETQYF

V: TRBV9
D: TRBD1
size: few
J: TRBJ2-1
DNA: TGTGCCAGCAGCGTAGAGGGGGCCTCCTACAATGAGCAGTTCTTC
CDR3: CASSVEGASYNEQFF

V: TRBV5-4
D: NA
size: NA
J: TRBJ2-5
DNA: TGTGCCAGCAGCTTGGCAGGAGGGATAGAGACCCAGTACTTC
CDR3: CASSLAGGIETQYF

V: TRBV2
D: NA
size: few
J: TRBJ2-5
DNA: TGTGCCAGCAGCAGGGGTGGGAGACAAGAGACCCAGTACTTC
CDR3: CASSRGGRQETQYF

V: TRBV2
D: NA
size: NA
J: TRBJ2-5
DNA: TGTGCCAGCAGTGAAGCGGGAGGCGGGGAGACCCAGTACTTC
CDR3: CASSEAGGGETQYF

V: TRBV6-1
D: NA
size: NA
J: TRBJ2-1
DNA: TGTGCCAGCAGTGAAGGCCCGCGTCTTGAGCAGTTCTTC
CDR3: CASSEGPRLEQFF

V: TRBV16
D: NA
size: few
J: TRBJ1-1
DNA: TGTGCCAGCAGCCAGGAGGGTACACTGAACACTGAAGCTTTCTTT
CDR3: CASSQEGTLNTEAFF

V: TRBV7-2
D: NA
size: few
J: TRBJ2-3
DNA: TGTGCCAGCAGCTTGGACAGTAGGGGACTAACAGATACGCAGTATTTT
CDR3: CASSLDSRGLTDTQYF

V: TRBV7-9
D: NA
size: NA
J: TRBJ2-6
DNA: TGTGCCAGCAGCGCGAGCAGGGTAGCGGGGGCCAACGTCCTGACTTTC
CDR3: CASSASRVAGANVLTF

V: TRBV5-1
D: TRBD2
size: few
J: TRBJ2-2
DNA: TGCGCCAGCAGCTTGCCCTCTAGCGGATACACCGGGGAGCTGTTTTTT
CDR3: CASSLPSSGYTGELFF

V: TRBV7-8
D: TRBD1
size: NA
J: TRBJ1-1
DNA: TGTGCCAGCAGCTTACGCCAGGGGGCCGTTGAAGCTTTCTTT
CDR3: CASSLRQGAVEAFF

V: TRBV7-2
D: NA
size: NA
J: TRBJ2-3
DNA: TGTGCCAGCAGGTCGCCGGGACTTTTTACAGATACGCAGTATTTT
CDR3: CASRSPGLFTDTQYF

V: TRBV19
D: NA
size: NA
J: TRBJ2-5
DNA: TGTGCCAGACCTACAGGGCGAGAGACCCAGTACTTC
CDR3: CARPTGRETQYF

V: TRBV6-5
D: NA
size: NA
J: TRBJ1-2
DNA: TGTGCCAGCAGTTTACAGGGTGGCTACACCTTC
CDR3: CASSLQGGYTF

V: TRBV7-3
D: NA
size: few
J: TRBJ2-3
DNA: TGTGCCAGCAGCATCGGAGGCACAGATACGCAGTATTTT
CDR3: CASSIGGTDTQYF